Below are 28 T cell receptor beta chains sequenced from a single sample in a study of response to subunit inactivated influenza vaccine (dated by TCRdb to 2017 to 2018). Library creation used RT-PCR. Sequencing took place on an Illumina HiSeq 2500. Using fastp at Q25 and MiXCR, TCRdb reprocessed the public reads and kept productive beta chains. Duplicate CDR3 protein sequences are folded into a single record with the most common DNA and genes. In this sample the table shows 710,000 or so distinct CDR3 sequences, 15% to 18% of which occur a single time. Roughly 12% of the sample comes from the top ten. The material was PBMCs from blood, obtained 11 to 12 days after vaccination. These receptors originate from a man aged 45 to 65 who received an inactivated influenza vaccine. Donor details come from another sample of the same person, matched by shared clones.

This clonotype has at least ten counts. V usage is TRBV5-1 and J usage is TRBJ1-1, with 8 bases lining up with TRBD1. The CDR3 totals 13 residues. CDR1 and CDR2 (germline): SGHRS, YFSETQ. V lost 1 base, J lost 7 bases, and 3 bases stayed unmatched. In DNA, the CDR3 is TGCGCCAGCAGCTTGAAAGACAGGGGTGAAGCTTTCTTT. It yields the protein CASSLKDRGEAFF.

CDR3 bases: TGCAGTGCTAGTACCCTGACCCCCTCCGAGCAGTACTTC. Its protein product is CSASTLTPSEQYF. This chain connects TRBV20-1 to TRBJ2-7; D is undetermined. Per germline, CDR1 DFQATT and CDR2 SNEGSKA (reference sequence). The length of the CDR3 is 13 residues. V gave up 3 bases and J gave up 6 bases, with 15 bases separating them.

The CDR3 here is CSVLLAGVETQYF. CDR3 sequence (DNA): TGCAGCGTGCTACTAGCGGGGGTAGAGACCCAGTACTTC. The chain is built from TRBV29-1 and TRBJ2-5, with TRBD2 matching 11 bases. This CDR3 region has 13 residues. Per the germline V gene, CDR1 is SQVTM and CDR2 is ANQGSEA. V dropped 6 bases and J dropped 4; count of bases not matched to a gene: 4.

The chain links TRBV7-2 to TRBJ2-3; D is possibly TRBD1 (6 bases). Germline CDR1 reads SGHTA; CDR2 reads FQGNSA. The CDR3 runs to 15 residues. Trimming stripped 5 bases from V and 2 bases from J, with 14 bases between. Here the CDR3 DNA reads TGTGCCAGCAGCACCCATCGGACAGCCACAGATACGCAGTATTTT. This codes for CASSTHRTATDTQYF.

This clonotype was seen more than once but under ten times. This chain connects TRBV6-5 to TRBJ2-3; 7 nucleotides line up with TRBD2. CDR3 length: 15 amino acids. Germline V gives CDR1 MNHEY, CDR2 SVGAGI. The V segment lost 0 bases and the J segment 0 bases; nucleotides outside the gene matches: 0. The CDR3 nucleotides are TGTGCCAGCAGTTACTCGGGACTAAGCACAGATACGCAGTATTTT. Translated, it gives CASSYSGLSTDTQYF.

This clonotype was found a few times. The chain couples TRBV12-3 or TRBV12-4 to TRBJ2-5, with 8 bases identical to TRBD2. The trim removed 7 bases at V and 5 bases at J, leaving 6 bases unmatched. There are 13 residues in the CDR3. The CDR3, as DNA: TGTGCCAGCACCCGGACTAGCTATGAGACCCAGTACTTC. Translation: CASTRTSYETQYF.

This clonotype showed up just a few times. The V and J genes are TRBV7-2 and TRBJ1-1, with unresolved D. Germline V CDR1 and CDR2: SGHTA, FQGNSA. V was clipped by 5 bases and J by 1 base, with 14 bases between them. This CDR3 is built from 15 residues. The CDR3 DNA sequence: TGTGCCAGCAGCCCTTATGGCTCCGGGAACACTGAAGCTTTCTTT. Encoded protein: CASSPYGSGNTEAFF.

DNA for the CDR3: TGTGCCAGCCGCAGGGGAGGCTTCGAGACCCAGTACTTC. It translates to CASRRGGFETQYF. The V gene is TRBV6-1, the J gene TRBJ2-5; D may correspond to TRBD1 or TRBD2 (6 bases each). Between the trimmed V and J ends, which lost 8 bases and 5 bases, there was a span of 15 bases. The CDR3 runs to 13 residues. From germline, CDR1 is MNHNS and CDR2 SASEGT.

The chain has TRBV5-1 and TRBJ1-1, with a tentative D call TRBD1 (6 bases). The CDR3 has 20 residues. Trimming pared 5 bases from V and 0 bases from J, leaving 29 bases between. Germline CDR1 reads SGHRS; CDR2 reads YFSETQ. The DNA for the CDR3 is TGCGCCAGCAGTTTTTCCATTCCAGGGGAGGCAAATATTATGAACACTGAAGCTTTCTTT. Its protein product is CASSFSIPGEANIMNTEAFF.

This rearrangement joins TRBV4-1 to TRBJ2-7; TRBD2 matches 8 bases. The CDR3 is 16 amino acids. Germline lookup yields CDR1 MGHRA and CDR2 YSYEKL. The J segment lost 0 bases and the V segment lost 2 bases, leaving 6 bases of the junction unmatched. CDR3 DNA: TGCGCCAGCAGCCAACAAGCGGGAGAGGGCTCCTACGAGCAGTACTTC. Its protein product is CASSQQAGEGSYEQYF.

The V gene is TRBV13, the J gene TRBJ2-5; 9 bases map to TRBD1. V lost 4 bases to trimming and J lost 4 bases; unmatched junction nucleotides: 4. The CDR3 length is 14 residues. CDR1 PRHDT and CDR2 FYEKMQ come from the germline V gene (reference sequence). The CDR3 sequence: CASSSWTGVETQYF. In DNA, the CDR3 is TGTGCCAGCAGCTCCTGGACAGGGGTAGAGACCCAGTACTTC.

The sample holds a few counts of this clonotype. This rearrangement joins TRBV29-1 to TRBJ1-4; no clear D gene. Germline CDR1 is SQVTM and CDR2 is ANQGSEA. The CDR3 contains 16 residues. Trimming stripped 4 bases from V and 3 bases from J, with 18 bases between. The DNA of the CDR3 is TGCAGCGTTGTTTCGGCGTCCGCGGCCGCTAATGAAAAACTGTTTTTT. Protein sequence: CSVVSASAAANEKLFF.

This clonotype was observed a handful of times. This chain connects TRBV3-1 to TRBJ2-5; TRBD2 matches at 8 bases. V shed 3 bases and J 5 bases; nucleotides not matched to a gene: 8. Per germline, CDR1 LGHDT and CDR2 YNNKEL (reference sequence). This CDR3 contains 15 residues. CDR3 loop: CASSQGLEGLETQYF. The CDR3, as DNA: TGTGCCAGCAGCCAGGGACTAGAGGGGTTGGAGACCCAGTACTTC.

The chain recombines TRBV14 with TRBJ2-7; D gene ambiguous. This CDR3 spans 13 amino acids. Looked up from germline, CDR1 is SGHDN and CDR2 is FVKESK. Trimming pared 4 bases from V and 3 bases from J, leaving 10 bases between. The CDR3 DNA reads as TGTGCCAGCAGCCGACTGCATGGCTACGAGCAGTACTTC. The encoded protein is CASSRLHGYEQYF.

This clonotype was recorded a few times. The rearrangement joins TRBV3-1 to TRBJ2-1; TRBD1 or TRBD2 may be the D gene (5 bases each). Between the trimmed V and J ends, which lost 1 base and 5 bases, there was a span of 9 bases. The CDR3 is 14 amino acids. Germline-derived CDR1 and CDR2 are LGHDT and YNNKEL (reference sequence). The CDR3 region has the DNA TGTGCCAGCAGCCAAGGGTTGGGGGACAATGAGCAGTTCTTC. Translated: CASSQGLGDNEQFF.

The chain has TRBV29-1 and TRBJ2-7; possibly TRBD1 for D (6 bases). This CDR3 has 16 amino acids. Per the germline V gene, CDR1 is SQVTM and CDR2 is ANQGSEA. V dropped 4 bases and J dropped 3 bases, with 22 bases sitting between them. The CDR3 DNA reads TGCAGCGTTGTAATTGGCAGGGGATCAAACCTCTACGAGCAGTACTTC. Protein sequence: CSVVIGRGSNLYEQYF.

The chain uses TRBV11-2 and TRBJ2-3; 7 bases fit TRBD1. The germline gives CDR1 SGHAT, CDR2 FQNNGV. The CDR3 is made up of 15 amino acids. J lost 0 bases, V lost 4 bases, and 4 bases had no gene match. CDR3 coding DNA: TGTGCCAGCAGCTCCGGGACAGTCAGCACAGATACGCAGTATTTT. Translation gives CASSSGTVSTDTQYF.

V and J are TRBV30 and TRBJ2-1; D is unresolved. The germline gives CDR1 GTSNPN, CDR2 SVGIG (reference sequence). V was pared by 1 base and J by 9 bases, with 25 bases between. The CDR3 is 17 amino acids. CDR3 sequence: CAWSGRRLLSTRIEQFF. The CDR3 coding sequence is TGTGCCTGGAGTGGTCGGCGACTCCTATCGACGCGTATTGAGCAGTTCTTC.

The CDR3 region is CASSLIGTSGEGQFF. The CDR3 bases are TGTGCCAGCAGCTTGATAGGGACTAGCGGGGAGGGGCAGTTCTTC. J is TRBJ2-1 and V is TRBV5-6; 13 bases line up with TRBD2. This CDR3 region has 15 residues. The V gene's germline CDR1 is SGHDT and CDR2 YYEEEE. The V gene end was trimmed by 1 base and the J gene end by 12 bases; junction bases not matched to a gene: 7.

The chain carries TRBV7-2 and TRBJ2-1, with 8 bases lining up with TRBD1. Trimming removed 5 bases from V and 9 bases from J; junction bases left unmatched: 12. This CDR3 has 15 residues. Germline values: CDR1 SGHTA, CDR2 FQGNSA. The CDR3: CASSPRDRWVAEQFF. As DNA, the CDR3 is TGTGCCAGCAGCCCCAGGGACAGGTGGGTAGCTGAGCAGTTCTTC.

CDR3 nucleotides: TGTGCCAGCAGTCCTGGGACGGAGCAAGAGACCCAGTACTTC. The encoded protein is CASSPGTEQETQYF. The chain carries TRBV12-3 or TRBV12-4 and TRBJ2-5; D tentatively reads TRBD1 or TRBD2 (5 bases each). There are 14 residues in the CDR3. Trimming pared 5 bases from V and 2 bases from J, leaving 12 bases between.

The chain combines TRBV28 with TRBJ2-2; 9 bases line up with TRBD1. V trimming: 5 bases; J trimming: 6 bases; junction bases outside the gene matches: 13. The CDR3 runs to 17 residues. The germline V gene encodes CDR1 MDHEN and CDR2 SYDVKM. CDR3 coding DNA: TGTGCCAGCAGTCCCCCGGCAGGACAGGGGCGGGCCGGGGAGCTGTTTTTT. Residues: CASSPPAGQGRAGELFF. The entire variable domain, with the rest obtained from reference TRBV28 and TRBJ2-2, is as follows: DVKVTQSSRYLVKRTGEKVFLECVQDMDHENMFWYRQDPGLGLRLIYFSYDVKMKEKGDIPEGYSVSREKKERFSLILESASTNQTSMYLCASSPPAGQGRAGELFFGEGSRLTVL.

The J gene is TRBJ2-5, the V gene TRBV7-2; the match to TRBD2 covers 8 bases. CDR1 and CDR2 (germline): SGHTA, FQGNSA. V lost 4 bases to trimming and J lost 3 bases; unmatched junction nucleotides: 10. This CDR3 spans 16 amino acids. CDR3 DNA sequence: TGTGCCAGCAGCTCACCAGCGGGAGCCCGCAAAGAGACCCAGTACTTC. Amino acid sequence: CASSSPAGARKETQYF.

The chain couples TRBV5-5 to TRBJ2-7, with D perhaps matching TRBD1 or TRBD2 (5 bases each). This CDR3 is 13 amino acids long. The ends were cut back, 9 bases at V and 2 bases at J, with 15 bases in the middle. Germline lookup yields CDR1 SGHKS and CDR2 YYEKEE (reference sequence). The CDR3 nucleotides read TGTGCCATCGGCCGGGACGGCCCCTACGAGCAGTACTTC. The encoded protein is CAIGRDGPYEQYF.

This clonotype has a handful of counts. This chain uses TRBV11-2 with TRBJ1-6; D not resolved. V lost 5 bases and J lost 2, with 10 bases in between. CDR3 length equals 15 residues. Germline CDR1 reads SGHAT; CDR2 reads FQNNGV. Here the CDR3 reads CASSTDPAYNSPLHF. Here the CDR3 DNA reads TGTGCCAGCAGCACAGACCCCGCCTATAATTCACCCCTCCACTTT.

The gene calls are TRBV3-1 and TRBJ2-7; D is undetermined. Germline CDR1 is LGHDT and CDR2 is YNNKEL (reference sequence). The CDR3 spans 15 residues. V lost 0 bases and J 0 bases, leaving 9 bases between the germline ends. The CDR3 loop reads CASSQDPAGSYEQYF. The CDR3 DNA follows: TGTGCCAGCAGCCAAGATCCGGCAGGCTCCTACGAGCAGTACTTC.

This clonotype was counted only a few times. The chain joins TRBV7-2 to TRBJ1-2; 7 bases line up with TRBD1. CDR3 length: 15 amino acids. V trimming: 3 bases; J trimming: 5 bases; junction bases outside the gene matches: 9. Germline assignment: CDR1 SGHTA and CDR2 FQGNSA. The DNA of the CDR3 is TGTGCCAGCAGCTTCTCAGACAGGGTTGGATATGGCTACACCTTC. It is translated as CASSFSDRVGYGYTF.

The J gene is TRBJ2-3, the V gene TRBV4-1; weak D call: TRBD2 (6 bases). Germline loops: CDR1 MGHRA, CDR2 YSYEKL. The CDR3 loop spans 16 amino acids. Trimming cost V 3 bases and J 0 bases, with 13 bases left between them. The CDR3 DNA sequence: TGCGCCAGCAGCCAGCGTGCGGGGCGAAGCACAGATACGCAGTATTTT. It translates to CASSQRAGRSTDTQYF.